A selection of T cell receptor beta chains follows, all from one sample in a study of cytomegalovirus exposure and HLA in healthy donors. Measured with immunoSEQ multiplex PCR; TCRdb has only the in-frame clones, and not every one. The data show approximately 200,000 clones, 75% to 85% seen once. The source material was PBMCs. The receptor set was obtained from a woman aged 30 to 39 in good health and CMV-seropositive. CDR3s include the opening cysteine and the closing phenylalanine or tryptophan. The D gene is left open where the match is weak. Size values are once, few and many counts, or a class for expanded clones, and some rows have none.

TGTGCCAGCAGTGAACAGCGGGGGGGGCCGGGTACGCAGTATTTT	CASSEQRGGPGTQYF	TRBV6-1	TRBD2	.	TRBJ2-3
TGTGCCAGCAGTTCCAGGGGTAAAGAGAACACTGAAGCTTTCTTT	CASSSRGKENTEAFF	TRBV6-5	.	.	TRBJ1-1
TGTGCCGCCCAGGACAGGGGCGGGGGTCAGCCCCAGCATTTT	CAAQDRGGGQPQHF	TRBV19	TRBD1	.	TRBJ1-5
TGTGCCAGCAGTGAACAACGGAGAACTAACTATGGCTACACCTTC	CASSEQRRTNYGYTF	TRBV2	.	.	TRBJ1-2
TGTGCCAGCAGTCCCACAGCCAACACTGAAGCTTTCTTT	CASSPTANTEAFF	TRBV2	.	few	TRBJ1-1
TGTGCCAGCAGTTGGCCGGGACAGGGCTACGAGCAGTACTTC	CASSWPGQGYEQYF	TRBV6-6	TRBD1	.	TRBJ2-7
TGTGCCAGCAGTCTTTATAGCAATCAGCCCCAGCATTTT	CASSLYSNQPQHF	TRBV28	.	.	TRBJ1-5
TGTGCCAGCAGTGAGATCTCCGGGATCTCCTACGAGCAGTACTTC	CASSEISGISYEQYF	TRBV6-1	.	.	TRBJ2-7
TGTGCCAGCAGTTACGGCAGCGAGGCCTACGAGCAGTACTTC	CASSYGSEAYEQYF	TRBV6-5	.	few	TRBJ2-7
TGTGCCAGCAGTGCTACAGGGAACTATGGCTACACCTTC	CASSATGNYGYTF	TRBV2	.	few	TRBJ1-2
TGTGCCATCAGGGGCGGGGGCGCGGATAAGAATGAGCAGTTCTTC	CAIRGGGADKNEQFF	TRBV10-3	.	.	TRBJ2-1
TGTGCCAGCAGTGGGACTAGCGGGATGAGCTACAATGAGCAGTTCTTC	CASSGTSGMSYNEQFF	TRBV2	TRBD2	.	TRBJ2-1
TGTGCCAGCAGCTTGATGGGAGGGCAGCCCCAGCATTTT	CASSLMGGQPQHF	TRBV5-4	.	once	TRBJ1-5
TGCGCCAGCACGCGGGGCCTGAACACTGAAGCTTTCTTT	CASTRGLNTEAFF	TRBV5-1	.	.	TRBJ1-1
TGTGCCAGCAGCCTAATCCCGGGACAGGGCTTCTACGAGCAGTACTTC	CASSLIPGQGFYEQYF	TRBV4-2	TRBD1	.	TRBJ2-7
TGTGCCAGCAGCCCGGGACAATCCTCATCGACCGGGGAGCTGTTTTTT	CASSPGQSSSTGELFF	TRBV5-4	.	.	TRBJ2-2
TGTGCCAGTAGAACAGAGTTTAATCAGCCCCAGCATTTT	CASRTEFNQPQHF	TRBV19	.	once	TRBJ1-5
TGTGCCAGCAGTGGGGGGGTTCCGATAGCGGGAGGGCAAGGGACCCAGTACTTC	CASSGGVPIAGGQGTQYF	TRBV6-1	TRBD2	.	TRBJ2-5